A selection of T cell receptor beta chains follows, all from one sample in a study of T cell repertoires in cytomegalovirus infection. MiXCR, run by TCRdb on the reads, gives a single entry per CDR3 protein. Among some 320,000 distinct CDR3 sequences listed, 8% to 10% were seen once. The source material was PBMCs. Receptors originate from a human donor in good health (CMV status not recorded). Some clones in this sample may be carry-over from other donors' samples. Both conserved end residues are part of each CDR3. The order of the fields is clone size, J gene, V gene, D gene, CDR3 DNA, CDR3 protein. A D gene is named only where the DNA matches it firmly. Not every row has a clone size; where given, it reads once, few, many or a size class.

>few|TRBJ2-7|TRBV6-2/TRBV6-3|TRBD2
TGTGCCAGCAGTGGTAGAGCGGGGGACTACGAGCAGTACTTC
CASSGRAGDYEQYF
>-|TRBJ1-5|TRBV12-3/TRBV12-4|-
TGTGCCAGCAGTTTAACATCCGTCAATCAGCCCCAGCATTTT
CASSLTSVNQPQHF
>-|TRBJ2-7|TRBV6-5|TRBD1
TGTGCCAGCAGCCTTGATCGGACAGGGATGTCCTACGAGCAGTACTTC
CASSLDRTGMSYEQYF
>-|TRBJ2-2|TRBV6-2/TRBV6-3|-
TGTGCCAGCACTTCGACAGGAACGAACACCGGGGAGCTGTTTTTT
CASTSTGTNTGELFF
>-|TRBJ2-1|TRBV24-1|TRBD2
TGTGCCACCAGTGATTACCAGGGGGCGAGGTCTAGCGGGAGGGGCTCCTACAATGAGCAGTTCTTC
CATSDYQGARSSGRGSYNEQFF
>many|TRBJ1-1|TRBV7-3|-
TGTGCCAGCAGCTTAAACGGGCGGAACACTGAAGCTTTCTTT
CASSLNGRNTEAFF
>many|TRBJ2-7|TRBV6-5|-
TGTGCCAGCAGCTCTCCGGGACTCACGACCTACGAGCAGTACTTC
CASSSPGLTTYEQYF
>few|TRBJ1-4|TRBV7-2|TRBD1
TGTGCCAGCAGCTTAGGGACAGGGTTAAATGAAAAACTGTTTTTT
CASSLGTGLNEKLFF
>many|TRBJ1-2|TRBV7-2|TRBD1
TGTGCCAGCAGCCTCAGGGGGCGCGTTGGCTACACCTTC
CASSLRGRVGYTF
>-|TRBJ1-5|TRBV19|-
TGTGCCGGTAGTGGGATTAATAGCAATCAGCCCCAGCATTTT
CAGSGINSNQPQHF
>many|TRBJ1-3|TRBV12-3/TRBV12-4|-
TGTGCCAGCAGTTTGGGATCGGTCGGAAACACCATATATTTT
CASSLGSVGNTIYF
>-|TRBJ2-1|TRBV2|-
TGTGCCAGCCCCAAGGGGGATAACTACAATGAGCAGTTCTTC
CASPKGDNYNEQFF
>-|TRBJ1-2|TRBV4-1|TRBD1
TGCGCCAGCAGCCATCTTGGGGACAGGGGGCGTGCAGGCACCTATGGCTACACCTTC
CASSHLGDRGRAGTYGYTF
>few|TRBJ1-2|TRBV2|TRBD1
TGTGCCAGCAGACGGGACAGGCCCGAAAGCTACACCTTC
CASRRDRPESYTF
>many|TRBJ2-3|TRBV5-4|-
TGTGCCAGCAGCGGAGTAGGGGCCCCCACAGATACGCAGTATTTT
CASSGVGAPTDTQYF
>many|TRBJ1-1|TRBV12-3/TRBV12-4|-
TGTGCCAGCAGTTTAAGGGGGGGGAACACTGAAGCTTTCTTT
CASSLRGGNTEAFF
>-|TRBJ2-1|TRBV12-3/TRBV12-4|-
TGTGCCAGCAGTTTCGGGCGGCCATCCTACAATGAGCAGTTCTTC
CASSFGRPSYNEQFF
>-|TRBJ2-1|TRBV2|TRBD2
TGTGCCGGGAGGGGCTACGAGCAGTTCTTC
CAGRGYEQFF
>many|TRBJ2-7|TRBV7-3|-
TGTGCCAGCAGCTCACCCAGGCCTGTACCCCACGAGCAGTACTTC
CASSSPRPVPHEQYF
>few|TRBJ1-5|TRBV30|-
TGTGCCTGGAGTGGGGACACCTATCAGCCCCAGCATTTT
CAWSGDTYQPQHF
>few|TRBJ1-2|TRBV6-1|-
TGTGCCAGCACGCATCTAAGATCAGGGTACGGCTACACCTTC
CASTHLRSGYGYTF
>-|TRBJ2-7|TRBV20-1|-
TGCAGTGCTAGCTACCGGAAGAGGTCCTACGAGCAGTACTTC
CSASYRKRSYEQYF
>few|TRBJ2-1|TRBV7-9|-
TGTGCCAGCAGCCCAAGGGAATCGAGGAAAGAGCAGTTCTTC
CASSPRESRKEQFF
>once|TRBJ1-1|TRBV12-3/TRBV12-4|-
TGTGCCAGCAGTTTAGCGGACCCGGGCACTGAAGCTTTCTTT
CASSLADPGTEAFF
>-|TRBJ1-4|TRBV7-2|TRBD1
TGTGCCAGCAGCTTAGAGGCAGGGGGCATTGAAAAACTGTTTTTT
CASSLEAGGIEKLFF
>many|TRBJ2-5|TRBV12-3/TRBV12-4|TRBD1
TGTGCCAGCAGCAGAACGGACAGGGGGGGAGAGACCCAGTACTTC
CASSRTDRGGETQYF
>-|TRBJ1-1|TRBV2|-
TGTGCCAGCAGACGAGGGACTGAAGCTTTCTTT
CASRRGTEAFF
>many|TRBJ2-7|TRBV20-1|-
TGCAGTGCTAGGGAAGTCGAGCAGTACTTC
CSAREVEQYF
>many|TRBJ2-7|TRBV18|TRBD1
TGTGCCAGCTCCCGATTTGCTGGGACAGGGCCAGCCGAGCAGTACTTC
CASSRFAGTGPAEQYF
>-|TRBJ2-3|TRBV7-2|TRBD2
TGTGCCAGCAGCACTAGCGGGGGGTCGCCCACCGGTACGCAGTATTTT
CASSTSGGSPTGTQYF
>few|TRBJ2-3|TRBV20-1|-
TGCAGTGCTAGTCTCGGACAGACTAGCACAGATACGCAGTATTTT
CSASLGQTSTDTQYF
>few|TRBJ1-6|TRBV12-3/TRBV12-4|-
TGTGCCAGCAGTTTACAAGGGTCCGGGACTCAAATTTCACCCCTCCACTTT
CASSLQGSGTQISPLHF
>-|TRBJ1-6|TRBV27|TRBD1
TGTGCCAGCAGTTTTGGGACAGGGCACTCACCCCTCCACTTT
CASSFGTGHSPLHF
>few|TRBJ2-2|TRBV15|-
TGTGCCACCAGCACAGGGGGGACCACCGGGGAGCTGTTTTTT
CATSTGGTTGELFF
>many|TRBJ2-4|TRBV19|-
TGTGCCAGTAGTATCCGTCAGGGTAGCCAGAAAAACATTCAGTACTTC
CASSIRQGSQKNIQYF
>-|TRBJ2-1|TRBV19|TRBD2
TGTGCCAGTAGCCCAACGAGACTAGCGGGCAATGAGCAGTTCTTC
CASSPTRLAGNEQFF
>few|TRBJ1-5|TRBV19|TRBD1
TGTGCCAGTAGTCATCACGGCGGGGACAGCCCAAATCAGCCCCAGCATTTT
CASSHHGGDSPNQPQHF
>many|TRBJ2-7|TRBV18|TRBD1
TGTGCCAGCTCACTATCCGGGACAGGGGTTTTCGAGCAGTACTTC
CASSLSGTGVFEQYF
>few|TRBJ2-2|TRBV28|-
TGTGCCAGCGAACGAGAGTTGCGGACCGGGGAGCTGTTTTTT
CASERELRTGELFF
>few|TRBJ1-2|TRBV25-1|-
TGTGCCAGCAGTGAATTTGGACAGAACTATGGCTACACCTTC
CASSEFGQNYGYTF
>-|TRBJ1-2|TRBV6-6|TRBD1
TGTGCCAGCAGTGCCCAACCGGGACAGGGGGCTAATGGCTACACCTTC
CASSAQPGQGANGYTF
>many|TRBJ2-3|TRBV30|TRBD2
TGTGCCTGGAGTGGACTAGCGCACGCCACAGATACGCAGTATTTT
CAWSGLAHATDTQYF